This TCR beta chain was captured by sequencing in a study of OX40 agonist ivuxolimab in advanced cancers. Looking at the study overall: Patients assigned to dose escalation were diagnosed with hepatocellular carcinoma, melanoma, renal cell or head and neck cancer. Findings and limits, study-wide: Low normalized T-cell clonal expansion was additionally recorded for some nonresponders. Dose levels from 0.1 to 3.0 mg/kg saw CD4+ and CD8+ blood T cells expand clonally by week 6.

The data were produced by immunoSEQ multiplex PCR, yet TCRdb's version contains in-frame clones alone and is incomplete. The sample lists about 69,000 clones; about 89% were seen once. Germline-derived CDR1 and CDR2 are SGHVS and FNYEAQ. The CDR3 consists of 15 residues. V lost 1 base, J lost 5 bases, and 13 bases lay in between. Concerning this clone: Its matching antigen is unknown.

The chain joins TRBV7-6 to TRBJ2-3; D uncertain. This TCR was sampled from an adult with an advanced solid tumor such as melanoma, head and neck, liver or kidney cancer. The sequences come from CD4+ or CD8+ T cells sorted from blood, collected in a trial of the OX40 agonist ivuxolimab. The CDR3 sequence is CASSLGQAIEDTQYF. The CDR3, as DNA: TGTGCCAGCAGCTTAGGGCAGGCAATTGAAGATACGCAGTATTTT.